This TCR beta chain appears in the sequencing data of a study of shared T cell receptors in the human thymus. Germline-derived CDR1 and CDR2 are WNHNN and SYGVQD (reference sequence). The V segment lost 6 bases and the J segment 7 bases; nucleotides outside the gene matches: 21. This CDR3 spans 17 amino acids. Some clones are missing from TCRdb's copy, which holds only in-frame ones; the method was immunoSEQ multiplex PCR. The table shows more than 300,000 clones, with just under 95% occurring only once. This clonotype originated in a human donor. The specimen was thymocytes. This chain connects TRBV10-1 to TRBJ2-7, with 7 bases lining up with TRBD2. This CDR3 reads CASSVRTPPSGPEEQYF. The DNA of the CDR3 is TGCGCCAGCAGCGTCAGGACGCCGCCTAGCGGTCCAGAAGAGCAGTACTTC.